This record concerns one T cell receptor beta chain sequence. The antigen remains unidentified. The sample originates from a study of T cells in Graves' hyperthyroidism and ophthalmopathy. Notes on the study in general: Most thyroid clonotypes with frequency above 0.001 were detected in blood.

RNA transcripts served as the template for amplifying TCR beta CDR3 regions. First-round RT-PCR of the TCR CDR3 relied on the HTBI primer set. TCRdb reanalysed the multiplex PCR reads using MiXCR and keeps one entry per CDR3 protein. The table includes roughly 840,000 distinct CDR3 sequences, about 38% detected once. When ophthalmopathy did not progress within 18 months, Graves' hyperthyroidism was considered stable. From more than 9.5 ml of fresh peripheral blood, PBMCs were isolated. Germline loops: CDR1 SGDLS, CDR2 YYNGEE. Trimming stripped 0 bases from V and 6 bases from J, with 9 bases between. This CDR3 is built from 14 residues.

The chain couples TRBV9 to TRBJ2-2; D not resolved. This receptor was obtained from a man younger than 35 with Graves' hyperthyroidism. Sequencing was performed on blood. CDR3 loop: CASSVGVVPGELFF. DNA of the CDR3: TGTGCCAGCAGCGTAGGAGTCGTCCCCGGGGAGCTGTTTTTT.